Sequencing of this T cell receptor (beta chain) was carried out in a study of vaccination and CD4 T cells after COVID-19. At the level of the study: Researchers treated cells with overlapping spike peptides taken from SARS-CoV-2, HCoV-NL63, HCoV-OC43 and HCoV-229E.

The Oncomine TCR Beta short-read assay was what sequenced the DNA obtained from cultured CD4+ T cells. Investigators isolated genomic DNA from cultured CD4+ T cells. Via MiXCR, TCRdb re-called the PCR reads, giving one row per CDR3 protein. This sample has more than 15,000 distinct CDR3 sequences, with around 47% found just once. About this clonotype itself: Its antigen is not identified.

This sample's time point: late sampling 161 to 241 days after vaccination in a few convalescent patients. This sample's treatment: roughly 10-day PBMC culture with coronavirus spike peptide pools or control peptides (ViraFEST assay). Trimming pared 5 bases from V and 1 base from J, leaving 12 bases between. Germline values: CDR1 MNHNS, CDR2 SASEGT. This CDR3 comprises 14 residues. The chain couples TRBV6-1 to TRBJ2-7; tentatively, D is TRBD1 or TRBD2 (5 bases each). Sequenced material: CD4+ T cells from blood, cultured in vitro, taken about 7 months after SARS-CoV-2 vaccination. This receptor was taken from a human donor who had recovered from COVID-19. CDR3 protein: CASSRDVGSYEQYF. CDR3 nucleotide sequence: TGTGCCAGCAGTCGGGACGTAGGTTCCTACGAGCAGTACTTC.